The source of this TCR beta chain is a study of cytomegalovirus exposure and HLA in healthy donors. V lost 6 bases and J lost 3, with 15 bases in between. CDR1 and CDR2 (germline): SGHRS, YFSETQ. The CDR3 spans 15 residues. The PCR was carried out with 60 Vbeta primers and 13 Jbeta primers. Generated by immunoSEQ multiplex PCR, the TCRdb table keeps only in-frame clones and is missing some. The table records just over 150,000 clones, approximately 86% of them present only once. V is TRBV5-1 and J is TRBJ2-2; D might be TRBD2 (6 bases). The material sequenced was PBMCs. This clonotype originated in a woman aged 18-30 years in good health and CMV-seronegative. CDR3 in amino acids: CASTSDRRDTGELFF. In DNA form, the CDR3 reads TGCGCCAGCACCAGTGATAGGAGGGACACCGGGGAGCTGTTTTTT.